Following are 27 T cell receptor beta chains from one sample sequenced in a study of T cell repertoires in cytomegalovirus infection. MiXCR, run by TCRdb on the reads, gives a single entry per CDR3 protein. The sample comprises a few hundred thousand distinct CDR3 sequences, 26% of which are singletons, and 13% rests with the top ten. Source material: PBMCs. All receptors derive from a human donor in good health (CMV status not recorded). Some clones in this sample may be carry-over from other donors' samples.

This clonotype occurred a few times. The chain employs TRBV19 and TRBJ1-5; a weak D match, TRBD1 (5 bases). Germline lookup yields CDR1 LNHDA and CDR2 SQIVND (reference sequence). The CDR3 loop spans 15 amino acids. V lost 5 bases and J 7 bases, leaving 18 bases between the germline ends. The CDR3 here is CASSEDHGHPQPQHF. The CDR3 DNA reads TGTGCCAGTAGTGAAGACCATGGACACCCACAGCCCCAGCATTTT.

The chain recombines TRBV14 with TRBJ2-3; no firm D call. The germline gives CDR1 SGHDN, CDR2 FVKESK. This CDR3 is built from 14 residues. The V gene lost 1 base and the J gene lost 6 bases, with 11 bases spanning the gap. This chain's CDR3 is CASSQARPWDTQYF. CDR3 coding DNA: TGTGCCAGCAGCCAAGCGCGACCCTGGGATACGCAGTATTTT.

The rearrangement joins TRBV30 to TRBJ2-1; D call uncertain. Germline loops: CDR1 GTSNPN, CDR2 SVGIG (reference sequence). The CDR3 consists of 12 residues. Between the trimmed V and J ends, which lost 2 bases and 14 bases, there was a span of 16 bases. The CDR3 sequence is CAWSNRRWEEFF. Written as DNA, the CDR3 is TGTGCCTGGAGTAACCGGCGCTGGGAAGAGTTCTTC. The full variable domain, rest sourced from reference TRBV30 and TRBJ2-1, is SQTIHQWPATLVQPVGSPLSLECTVEGTSNPNLYWYRQAAGRGLQLLFYSVGIGQISSEVPQNLSASRPQDRQFILSSKKLLLSDSGFYLCAWSNRRWEEFFGPGTRLTVL.

In this sample, this clonotype turned up a few times. The rearrangement uses TRBV6-5 and TRBJ1-1; D gene ambiguous. The CDR3 has 14 amino acids. CDR1 is MNHEY and CDR2 is SVGAGI in the germline V gene. Trimming left V 5 bases short and J 1 base short, with 11 bases between. CDR3 coding DNA: TGTGCCAGCAGTAGGAGTCATCAGAACACTGAAGCTTTCTTT. Its protein product is CASSRSHQNTEAFF.

This clonotype came up many times. The V call is TRBV28, the J call TRBJ2-6; 7 bases line up with TRBD1. Trimming took 2 bases from V and 8 from J; bases not matched to a gene: 21. Looked up from germline, CDR1 is MDHEN and CDR2 is SYDVKM. The CDR3 contains 20 residues. The CDR3, as DNA: TGTGCCAGCAGTTTAGTCGCTCGGACAGGCCTAACTCGCTGGTCCAACGTCCTGACTTTC. It codes for CASSLVARTGLTRWSNVLTF.

This clonotype was picked up a small number of times. The chain links TRBV7-2 to TRBJ2-3, with D unresolved. Trimming took 5 bases from V and 4 from J, leaving 13 bases between them. CDR1 SGHTA and CDR2 FQGNSA come from the germline V gene. The CDR3 has 14 amino acids. The CDR3 coding sequence is TGTGCCAGCAGCACCCGTCCGGTGGCAGATACGCAGTATTTT. Its translation is CASSTRPVADTQYF.

The CDR3: CASSRGQGPSSQYF. In DNA form, the CDR3 reads TGTGCCAGCAGCCGTGGGCAGGGGCCCTCGTCTCAGTACTTC. V and J are TRBV11-2 and TRBJ2-5; a possible D gene is TRBD1 (6 bases). Trimming removed 5 bases from V and 11 bases from J, with 21 bases in between. The CDR3 consists of 14 residues. Germline CDR1 and CDR2: SGHAT and FQNNGV.

This chain links TRBV12-3 or TRBV12-4 with TRBJ2-7, with a tentative D call TRBD1 (5 bases). This CDR3 has 16 amino acids. V was shortened by 6 bases and J by 6 bases, with 24 bases between the two germline ends. The CDR3 protein is CASSLRSQGIFGEQYV. The CDR3 region has the DNA TGTGCCAGCAGCCTTAGAAGCCAGGGTATTTTTGGCGAGCAGTACGTC.

The rearrangement joins TRBV7-9 to TRBJ1-2; possibly TRBD1 for D (5 bases). The germline V gene encodes CDR1 SEHNR and CDR2 FQNEAQ (reference sequence). The ends were cut back, 6 bases at V and 4 bases at J, with 27 bases in the middle. The CDR3 consists of 18 residues. CDR3 protein: CASSGTRSGSWVSYGYTF. DNA for the CDR3: TGTGCCAGCAGTGGGACGAGGTCCGGGTCTTGGGTTAGCTATGGCTACACCTTC. Using reference TRBV7-9 and TRBJ1-2 for the parts outside the CDR3, the full variable domain is DTGVSQNPRHKITKRGQNVTFRCDPISEHNRLYWYRQTLGQGPEFLTYFQNEAQLEKSRLLSDRFSAERPKGSFSTLEIQRTEQGDSAMYLCASSGTRSGSWVSYGYTFGSGTRLTVV.

This clonotype was observed at least ten times. The chain carries TRBV11-3 and TRBJ2-3; 11 nucleotides align to TRBD1. The length of the CDR3 is 15 residues. V shed 5 bases and J 5 bases; nucleotides not matched to a gene: 6. The germline gives CDR1 SGHNT, CDR2 YENEEA. This CDR3 is CASSAGTGGLDTQYF. As DNA, the CDR3 is TGTGCCAGCAGCGCCGGGACAGGGGGTCTAGATACGCAGTATTTT.

The chain is built from TRBV2 and TRBJ2-7; the D is unclear. This CDR3 is 13 amino acids long. Germline assignment: CDR1 SNHLY and CDR2 FYNNEI. Trimming removed 0 bases from V and 7 bases from J, with 10 bases in between. This CDR3 is CASSEASYGEQYF. The CDR3 DNA follows: TGTGCCAGCAGTGAAGCGAGTTACGGGGAGCAGTACTTC. Complete variable domain (other parts from reference TRBV2 and TRBJ2-7): EPEVTQTPSHQVTQMGQEVILRCVPISNHLYFYWYRQILGQKVEFLVSFYNNEISEKSEIFDDQFSVERPDGSNFTLKIRSTKLEDSAMYFCASSEASYGEQYFGPGTRLTVT.

This clonotype was seen a handful of times. In DNA, the CDR3 is TGCAGTGCTTTCCAGGGACAGGGAGGCGGGGAGCTGTTTTTT. Translation gives CSAFQGQGGGELFF. The gene calls are TRBV20-1 and TRBJ2-2; 9 positions match TRBD1. The CDR3 totals 14 residues. Germline V gene sequence: CDR1 DFQATT, CDR2 SNEGSKA (reference sequence). After removal of 5 bases from V and 7 bases from J, the junction contained 8 bases not matched to a gene.

The chain has TRBV5-6 and TRBJ2-1, with D perhaps TRBD2 (6 bases). Trimming took off 0 bases at V and 6 bases at J, with 25 bases between the two ends. CDR1 SGHDT and CDR2 YYEEEE come from the germline V gene. The CDR3 extends over 19 amino acids. CDR3 protein: CASSLVRVRRRDRPNEQFF. The DNA for the CDR3 is TGTGCCAGCAGCTTGGTCAGGGTGAGGCGGCGGGACCGACCCAATGAGCAGTTCTTC. Full variable domain (remainder filled in from reference TRBV5-6 and TRBJ2-1): DAGVTQSPTHLIKTRGQQVTLRCSPKSGHDTVSWYQQALGQGPQFIFQYYEEEERQRGNFPDRFSGHQFPNYSSELNVNALLLGDSALYLCASSLVRVRRRDRPNEQFFGPGTRLTVL.

This clonotype has just a few counts. The chain has TRBV6-2 or TRBV6-3 and TRBJ2-1; 13 bases line up with TRBD2. The V gene end was trimmed by 4 bases and the J gene end by 3 bases; junction bases not matched to a gene: 6. CDR1 MNHEY and CDR2 SVGEGT come from the germline V gene. CDR3 length: 17 amino acids. CDR3 sequence: CASSFGLAGVGYNEQFF. The CDR3 nucleotides read TGTGCCAGCAGTTTCGGACTAGCGGGAGTCGGCTACAATGAGCAGTTCTTC.

This clonotype was recorded many times. The rearrangement links TRBV7-8 to TRBJ2-1; tentatively, D is TRBD2 (5 bases). The V end lost 2 bases, the J end lost 3 bases, and 8 bases lay between the germline ends. Looked up from germline, CDR1 is SGHVS and CDR2 is FQNEAQ. The CDR3 consists of 14 residues. CDR3 nucleotide sequence: TGTGCCAGCAGCTTAACGGGGAACTACAATGAGCAGTTCTTC. This gives the protein CASSLTGNYNEQFF.

This clonotype was seen many times. This chain uses TRBV7-2 with TRBJ2-3; 13 positions match TRBD2. The CDR3 consists of 16 residues. Germline V lookup: CDR1 SGHTA, CDR2 FQGNSA. The V gene end was trimmed by 6 bases and the J gene end by 8 bases; junction bases not matched to a gene: 11. CDR3 amino acids: CASSWGLAGPQGTQYF. The CDR3 nucleotides read TGTGCCAGCAGTTGGGGACTAGCGGGACCGCAGGGTACGCAGTATTTT.

The sample holds a few counts of this clonotype. The chain uses TRBV12-3 or TRBV12-4 and TRBJ2-7; D gene unclear. V was trimmed by 4 bases and J by 3 bases, leaving 13 bases between them. This CDR3 has 14 amino acids. This CDR3 reads CASSSRPRNYEQYV. CDR3 in DNA: TGTGCCAGCAGTTCGAGACCGCGGAACTACGAGCAGTACGTC.

V usage is TRBV20-1 and J usage is TRBJ2-3; 7 bases map to TRBD2. The junction had 9 bases not matched to a gene; V was cut back by 3 bases and J by 3 bases. The CDR3 runs 15 residues. The germline V gene encodes CDR1 DFQATT and CDR2 SNEGSKA (reference sequence). The CDR3 DNA sequence: TGCAGTGCTAGTGGCGCGGGAGTCCGGACAGATACGCAGTATTTT. Its protein is CSASGAGVRTDTQYF.

In its sample, this clonotype was seen many times. The chain joins TRBV7-8 to TRBJ2-1; no definite D call. The CDR3 totals 12 residues. Germline V CDR1 and CDR2: SGHVS, FQNEAQ. V was cut by 1 base and J by 9 bases, with 7 bases left in between. The CDR3 DNA sequence: TGTGCCAGCAGCTTAGTAGTGTTTGAGCAGTTCTTC. Its translation: CASSLVVFEQFF. The complete variable domain, with remaining parts taken from reference TRBV7-8 and TRBJ2-1, reads GAGVSQSPRYKVAKRGQDVALRCDPISGHVSLFWYQQALGQGPEFLTYFQNEAQLDKSGLPSDRFFAERPEGSVSTLKIQRTQQEDSAVYLCASSLVVFEQFFGPGTRLTVL.

The chain recombines TRBV30 with TRBJ2-2; no firm D call. Per germline, CDR1 GTSNPN and CDR2 SVGIG (reference sequence). The CDR3 runs 15 residues. The V end was cut by 5 bases, the J end by 4 bases, with 17 bases between. CDR3 region: CAWCAFRPTTGELFF. CDR3 sequence (DNA): TGTGCCTGGTGCGCTTTCCGACCGACCACCGGGGAGCTGTTTTTT.

This clonotype was found many times. The V call is TRBV11-2, the J call TRBJ2-1, with D possibly being TRBD2 (6 bases). CDR1 is SGHAT, CDR2 FQNNGV, per germline. The V end was cut by 3 bases, the J end by 7 bases, with 10 bases between. The CDR3 runs to 13 residues. The CDR3 DNA reads as TGTGCCAGCAGCTTTGGGACTCAGAATGAGCAGTTCTTC. Protein sequence: CASSFGTQNEQFF. The whole variable domain, remainder taken from reference TRBV11-2 and TRBJ2-1, is EAGVAQSPRYKIIEKRQSVAFWCNPISGHATLYWYQQILGQGPKLLIQFQNNGVVDDSQLPKDRFSAERLKGVDSTLKIQPAKLEDSAVYLCASSFGTQNEQFFGPGTRLTVL.

The chain joins TRBV5-4 to TRBJ1-1; D is ambiguous. The germline V gene has CDR1 SGHNT and CDR2 YYREEE (reference sequence). V was cut by 0 bases and J by 1 base, with 16 bases left in between. The CDR3 length is 17 residues. For the CDR3, the DNA is TGTGCCAGCAGCTTGGGCACCCGAATTGGTACGAACACTGAAGCTTTCTTT. This codes for CASSLGTRIGTNTEAFF.

This clonotype has just a few counts. The chain recombines TRBV28 with TRBJ1-2; tentative D call: TRBD1 (6 bases). In germline, CDR1 is MDHEN, CDR2 SYDVKM. The V end lost 5 bases, the J end lost 3 bases, and 13 bases lay between the germline ends. The length of the CDR3 is 14 residues. This CDR3 is CASSRPTGYYGYTF. CDR3 nucleotide sequence: TGTGCCAGCAGTCGCCCGACAGGATACTATGGCTACACCTTC.

The gene calls are TRBV5-1 and TRBJ2-7; no clear D gene. The germline CDR1 and CDR2 sequences are SGHRS and YFSETQ. The CDR3 has 15 amino acids. Trimming removed 4 bases from V and 3 bases from J, with 17 bases in between. CDR3: CASSHDRVADYEQYV. DNA for the CDR3: TGCGCCAGCAGCCACGATAGGGTAGCAGACTACGAGCAGTACGTC.

The sample holds a few counts of this clonotype. The V and J genes are TRBV7-9 and TRBJ1-2; tentatively, D is TRBD1 (6 bases). Germline-derived CDR1 and CDR2 are SEHNR and FQNEAQ (reference sequence). V lost 5 bases, J lost 7 bases, and 20 bases lay in between. The CDR3 sequence is 15 residues long. The CDR3 here is CASSTRGGQEGGYTF. CDR3 DNA sequence: TGTGCCAGCAGCACCCGGGGGGGGCAGGAAGGTGGCTACACCTTC.

In its sample, this clonotype was seen a few times. The V call is TRBV19, the J call TRBJ2-4; D ambiguous. Trimming removed 4 bases at V and 6 bases at J, with 4 bases between. Germline CDR1 LNHDA, CDR2 SQIVND (reference sequence). The CDR3 consists of 11 residues. The CDR3 protein is CASSTINIQYF. In DNA, the CDR3 is TGTGCCAGTAGTACCATAAACATTCAGTACTTC.

The table lists this clonotype with a few counts. The genes are TRBV5-6 and TRBJ1-5; TRBD1 agrees at 9 bases. Germline V gene lookup returns CDR1 SGHDT and CDR2 YYEEEE. Trimming cost V 1 base and J 5 bases; bases outside gene matches: 1. The CDR3 is 14 amino acids. DNA of the CDR3: TGTGCCAGCAGCTTGAACAGGGGGCATCAGCCCCAGCATTTT. This gives the protein CASSLNRGHQPQHF.